These T cell receptor beta chains were read from a single sample in a study of T cell repertoires in cytomegalovirus infection. TCRdb reprocessed the reads with MiXCR, giving one entry per CDR3 protein. Of hundreds of thousands of distinct CDR3 sequences in the sample, 30% to 35% were seen once. What these receptors recognize is not known. The source was cultured PBMCs, collected from culture after CMV antigen stimulation. Source of these receptors: a human donor in good health (CMV status not recorded). Some clones in this sample may be carry-over from other donors' samples. The CDR3 runs from the conserved cysteine through the conserved F or W. The D gene is left open where the match is weak. Rows give clone size only sometimes, using once, few, many, or a class for an expanded clone.

D	V	J	size	DNA	CDR3
-	TRBV19	TRBJ2-2	few	TGTGCCAGTAGTATTTACGTACTGAACACCGGGGAGCTGTTTTTT	CASSIYVLNTGELFF
TRBD2	TRBV7-9	TRBJ2-3	-	TGTGCCAGCAGCTCGTTAGCGGGTAGCACAGATACGCAGTATTTT	CASSSLAGSTDTQYF
TRBD2	TRBV10-3	TRBJ2-1	few	TGTGCCATCAGTGTTTCTAGCGGGAGTTTGAATGAGCAGTTCTTC	CAISVSSGSLNEQFF
TRBD1	TRBV7-2	TRBJ2-7	few	TGTGCCAGCAGCTTAAGACAGGGAACCTACGAGCAGTACTTC	CASSLRQGTYEQYF
TRBD1	TRBV7-2	TRBJ1-5	many	TGTGCCAGCAGCACCGGGACAGGGGGGAATCAGCCCCAGCATTTT	CASSTGTGGNQPQHF
TRBD1	TRBV7-2	TRBJ2-7	-	TGTGCCAGCGGATCAGGGGGCTCCTACGAGCAGTACTTC	CASGSGGSYEQYF
TRBD2	TRBV7-2	TRBJ2-5	-	TGTGCCAGCAGCACGGGGACTAGCGGGAGGTCTTCAGAGACCCAGTACTTC	CASSTGTSGRSSETQYF
TRBD2	TRBV5-4	TRBJ2-3	few	TGTGCCAGCAGCTCCTCTAGCGGGAGCGTTACGCAGTATTTT	CASSSSSGSVTQYF
-	TRBV5-1	TRBJ1-5	-	TGCGCCAGCAGCTGGGACGGAGAAGTAAATCAGCCCCAGCATTTT	CASSWDGEVNQPQHF
-	TRBV12-3/TRBV12-4	TRBJ1-2	-	TGTGCCAGCAGCCGTACGACAGACAACTATGGCTACACCTTC	CASSRTTDNYGYTF
-	TRBV7-2	TRBJ2-1	many	TGTGCCAGCAGCTTAGCGCGGGTAGCACGGCAGTTCTTC	CASSLARVARQFF
TRBD2	TRBV9	TRBJ2-1	-	TGTGCCAGCAGCGTAGGAGGAGCGGGAGGGTACAATGAGCAGTTCTTC	CASSVGGAGGYNEQFF
-	TRBV20-1	TRBJ1-4	-	TGCAGTGCTCAGGACCTTCAAGGAAGTGAAAAACTGTTTTTT	CSAQDLQGSEKLFF
TRBD1	TRBV5-4	TRBJ2-1	many	TGTGCCAGCAGCTTCAAGGGGGCCGATGAGCAGTTCTTC	CASSFKGADEQFF
TRBD1	TRBV6-2/TRBV6-3	TRBJ1-5	-	TGTGCCAGTGATTACTGGCGGACAGGGCGCAATCAGCCCCAGCATTTT	CASDYWRTGRNQPQHF
-	TRBV27	TRBJ1-4	-	TGTGCCAGCAGTCCTACAGGGCGGAGAAGAGAAAAACTGTTTTTT	CASSPTGRRREKLFF
-	TRBV12-3/TRBV12-4	TRBJ1-1	-	TGTGCCAGCAGCCAACCTGGGCCGGCCGGGGTCACTGAAGCTTTCTTT	CASSQPGPAGVTEAFF
TRBD2	TRBV12-3/TRBV12-4	TRBJ2-2	few	TGTGCCAGCAGTAAAGGGACTAGCGGGATGAGGGGGGAGCTGTTTTTT	CASSKGTSGMRGELFF
TRBD2	TRBV11-3	TRBJ2-3	-	TGTGCCAGCAGCTCCAGCGGGAGGACAGATACGCAGTATTTT	CASSSSGRTDTQYF
-	TRBV7-2	TRBJ1-5	many	TGTGCCAGCAGCTTAGGAGCGGATAGCAATCAGCCCCAGCATTTT	CASSLGADSNQPQHF
-	TRBV7-9	TRBJ2-3	-	TGTGCCAGCAGCCCGCGGACGCGGACAGATACGCAGTATTTT	CASSPRTRTDTQYF
TRBD1	TRBV7-2	TRBJ1-5	many	TGTGCCAGCAACCCTACAGGGGGCAATCAGCCCCAGCATTTT	CASNPTGGNQPQHF
-	TRBV19	TRBJ2-6	-	TGTGCCAGCCGACAGGCCCCCCGTCCCCTCTCTGGGGCCAACGTCCTGACTTTC	CASRQAPRPLSGANVLTF
-	TRBV29-1	TRBJ1-1	few	TGCAGCGTCTTTTCGGGTTCTGAAGCTTTCTTT	CSVFSGSEAFF
TRBD2	TRBV20-1	TRBJ2-1	-	TGCAGTGCTAGAGATCTAGCGGGGGGGAGTAATGAGCAGTTCTTC	CSARDLAGGSNEQFF
-	TRBV12-3/TRBV12-4	TRBJ2-7	few	TGTGCCAGCAGTTTAGTGGGGGCTAGGGAGCAGTACTTC	CASSLVGAREQYF
-	TRBV6-6	TRBJ1-2	-	TGTGCCAGCAGTGCCTTGGCGCGACAGCACTATGGCTACACCTTC	CASSALARQHYGYTF
TRBD1	TRBV19	TRBJ2-5	-	TGTGCCAGTAGGAGGGACAGGGGAGCCCAAGAGACCCAGTACTTC	CASRRDRGAQETQYF
TRBD2	TRBV7-6	TRBJ2-1	-	TGTGCCAGCAGCTTAGCCGTGCTAGCGGGAATCAATGAGCAGTTCTTC	CASSLAVLAGINEQFF
-	TRBV19	TRBJ1-5	few	TGTGCCAGTAGTATGACAGATAGCAATCAGCCCCAGCATTTT	CASSMTDSNQPQHF
-	TRBV18	TRBJ2-2	-	TGTGCCAGCTCACCCCCAGCAAATGGCTTGTTTTTT	CASSPPANGLFF
TRBD1	TRBV10-3	TRBJ2-1	few	TGTGCCATCTCCCCGGGACAGGGTATCAATGAGCAGTTCTTC	CAISPGQGINEQFF
-	TRBV6-1	TRBJ2-1	-	TGTGCCAGCAGTGTATACTACGTCTCCTACAATGAGCAGTTCTTC	CASSVYYVSYNEQFF
-	TRBV5-5	TRBJ2-3	-	TGTGCCAGCAGCTTGCGTCTAACGGAAATTAGCACAGATACGCAGTATTTT	CASSLRLTEISTDTQYF
-	TRBV4-1	TRBJ2-3	-	TGCGCCAGCAGCCAAAATGAACGGGTCACAGATACGCAGTATTTT	CASSQNERVTDTQYF